The source of this T cell receptor (beta chain) is a study of OX40 agonist ivuxolimab in advanced cancers. The method was immunoSEQ multiplex PCR; TCRdb's version includes in-frame clones alone and lacks a portion of them. The table shows tens of thousands of clones, with approximately 81% occurring only once. This clone was observed at least ten times. The CDR3 totals 16 residues. Germline V lookup: CDR1 SGHRS, CDR2 YFSETQ. With 2 bases removed from V and 2 bases from J, the gap between germline ends came to 17 bases. The receptor was derived from an adult with an advanced solid tumor such as melanoma, head and neck, liver or kidney cancer. The rearrangement links TRBV5-1 to TRBJ2-7, with D perhaps matching TRBD1 (6 bases). Sequenced here: CD4+ or CD8+ T cells sorted from blood, sampled in a trial of the OX40 agonist ivuxolimab. CDR3 sequence reads: CASSFGSGEVAYEQYF. CDR3 coding DNA: TGCGCCAGCAGCTTCGGTTCAGGGGAAGTGGCCTACGAGCAGTACTTC.